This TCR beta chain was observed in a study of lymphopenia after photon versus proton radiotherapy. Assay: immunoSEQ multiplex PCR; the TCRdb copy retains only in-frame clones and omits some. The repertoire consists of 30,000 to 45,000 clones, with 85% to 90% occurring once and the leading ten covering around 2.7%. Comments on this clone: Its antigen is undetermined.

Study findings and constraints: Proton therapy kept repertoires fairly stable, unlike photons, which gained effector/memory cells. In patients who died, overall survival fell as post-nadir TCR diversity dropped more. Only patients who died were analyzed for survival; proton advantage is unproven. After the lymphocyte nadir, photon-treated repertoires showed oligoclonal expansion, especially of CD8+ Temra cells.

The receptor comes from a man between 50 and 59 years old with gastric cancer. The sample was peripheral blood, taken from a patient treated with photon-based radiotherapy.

The CDR3 protein is CASSFLDRVGTDTQYF. As DNA, the CDR3 is TGTGCCAGCAGCTTTCTGGACAGGGTAGGCACAGATACGCAGTATTTT. The chain is built from TRBV5-5 and TRBJ2-3; 8 nucleotides align to TRBD1. From germline, CDR1 is SGHKS and CDR2 YYEKEE (reference sequence). The CDR3 length is 16 residues. V dropped 2 bases and J dropped 1; count of bases not matched to a gene: 6.